The present TCR beta chain was sequenced within a study of naive and memory T cell subsets. Four PCR rounds used nested alpha and beta constant region primers plus the SP2 primer. TCRdb processed the UMI-ligation and nested PCR reads anew with MiXCR; each CDR3 protein has one entry. The sample has some 780 distinct CDR3 sequences, roughly 3.7% seen once. Whole-study findings and limits: Potentially, T cell activation and differentiation skew this RNA-based measurement.

Judged by abundance, this clonotype is medium-sized (0.01 to 0.1%). Its antigen is still unknown. Trimming took off 6 bases at V and 0 bases at J, with 11 bases between the two ends. There are 13 residues in the CDR3. Germline-derived CDR1 and CDR2 are DFQATT and SNEGSKA (reference sequence). A UMI-containing oligonucleotide was joined by 3' ligation to the TCR cDNA template. This chain joins TRBV20-1 and TRBJ1-1; D is uncertain. The sequence derives from an adult in good health. The sample was skin, taken from a tuberculin skin test site or a saline-injected site (not recorded which). CDR3 coding DNA: TGCAGTGCCCGGCCCAGTTTGAACACTGAAGCTTTCTTT. This translates into CSARPSLNTEAFF.